This T cell receptor (beta chain) was documented in a study of blood T cells in healthy people across ages. Germline lookup yields CDR1 SNHLY and CDR2 FYNNEI. The V and J ends lost 9 bases and 4 bases, in that order; junction bases with no gene match: 8. This CDR3 region has 14 residues. A second PCR, run for roughly 7 to 11 cycles, used a sample-barcoded 5' primer plus a J-beta primer mix. Per sample, CDR3-containing paired-end reads numbered at least 2.5 million. TCRdb re-analysed the 5' RACE reads in MiXCR, keeping a single row per CDR3 protein. The sample comprises fewer than 900,000 distinct CDR3 sequences, approximately 35% of which are singletons, and approximately 13% rests with the top ten. Regarding the study as a whole: Greater diversity and more naive CD4+ cells were seen in long-lived donors than in aged donors. Estimated diversity that came from one million T cells was considered an underestimate. A roughly linear age-dependent decrease characterized TCR beta diversity per million T cells.

On this clonotype: The antigen remains unidentified.

This clonotype originated in a man between 18 and 29 years old in good health. The rearrangement uses TRBV2 and TRBJ1-5; 8 nucleotides match TRBD1. The sample taken for sequencing was blood. CDR3 DNA sequence: TGTGCCAGTAGTTATAGACAGGGGAATCAGCCCCAGCATTTT. This translates into CASSYRQGNQPQHF.